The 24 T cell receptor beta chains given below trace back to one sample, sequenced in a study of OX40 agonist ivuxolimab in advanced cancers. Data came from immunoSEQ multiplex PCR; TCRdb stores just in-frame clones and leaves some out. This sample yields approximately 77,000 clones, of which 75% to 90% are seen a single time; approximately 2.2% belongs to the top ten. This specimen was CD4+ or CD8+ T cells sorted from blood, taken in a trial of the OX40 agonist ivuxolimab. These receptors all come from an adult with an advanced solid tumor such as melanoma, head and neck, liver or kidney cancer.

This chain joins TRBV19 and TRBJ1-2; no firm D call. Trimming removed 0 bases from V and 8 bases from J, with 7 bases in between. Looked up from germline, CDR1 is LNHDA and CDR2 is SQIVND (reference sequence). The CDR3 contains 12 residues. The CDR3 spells CASSIDRNGYTF. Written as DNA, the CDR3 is TGTGCCAGTAGTATAGACAGAAACGGCTACACCTTC.

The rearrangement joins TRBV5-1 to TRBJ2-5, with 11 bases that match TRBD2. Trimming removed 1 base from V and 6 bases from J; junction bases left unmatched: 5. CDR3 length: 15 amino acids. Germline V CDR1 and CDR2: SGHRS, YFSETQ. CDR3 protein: CASSLKTSGEKTQYF. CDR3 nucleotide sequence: TGCGCCAGCAGCTTGAAGACTAGCGGGGAGAAGACCCAGTACTTC.

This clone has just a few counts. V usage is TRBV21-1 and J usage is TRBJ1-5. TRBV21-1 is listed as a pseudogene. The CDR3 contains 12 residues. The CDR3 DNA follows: TGTGCAGGTGGAACGGTCAAGGAGCCCCAGCATTTT. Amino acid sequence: CAGGTVKEPQHF.

The CDR3 sequence: CASSVRDEQYF. The CDR3 bases are TGTGCCAGCAGTGTTCGAGACGAGCAGTACTTC. The genes are TRBV2 and TRBJ2-7; no reliable D call. V was trimmed by 4 bases and J by 5 bases, leaving 6 bases between them. The CDR3 covers 11 residues. The germline V gene has CDR1 SNHLY and CDR2 FYNNEI.

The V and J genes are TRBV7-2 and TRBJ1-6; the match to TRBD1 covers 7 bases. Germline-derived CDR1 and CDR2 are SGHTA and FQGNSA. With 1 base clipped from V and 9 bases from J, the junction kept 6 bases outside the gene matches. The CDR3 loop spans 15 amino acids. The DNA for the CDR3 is TGTGCCAGCAGCTTAGACAGGGGACCCGCTTCACCCCTCCACTTT. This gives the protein CASSLDRGPASPLHF.

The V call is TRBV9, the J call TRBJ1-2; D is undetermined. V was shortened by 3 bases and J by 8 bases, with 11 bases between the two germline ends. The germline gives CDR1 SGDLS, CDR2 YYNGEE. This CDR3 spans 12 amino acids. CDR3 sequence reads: CASSADAWGYTF. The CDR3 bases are TGTGCCAGCAGCGCCGACGCGTGGGGCTACACCTTC.

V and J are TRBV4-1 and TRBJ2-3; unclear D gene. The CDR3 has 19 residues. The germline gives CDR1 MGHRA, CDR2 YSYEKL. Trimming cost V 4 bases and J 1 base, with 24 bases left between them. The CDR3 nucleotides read TGCGCCAGCAGCCCAGTCGGGCGCCTCACGGCAGGTGGCACAGATACGCAGTATTTT. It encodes CASSPVGRLTAGGTDTQYF.

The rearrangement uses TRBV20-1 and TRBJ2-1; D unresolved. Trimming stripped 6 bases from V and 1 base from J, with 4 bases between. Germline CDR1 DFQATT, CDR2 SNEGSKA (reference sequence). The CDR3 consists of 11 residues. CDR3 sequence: CSANSYNEQFF. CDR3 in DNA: TGCAGTGCCAATTCCTACAATGAGCAGTTCTTC.

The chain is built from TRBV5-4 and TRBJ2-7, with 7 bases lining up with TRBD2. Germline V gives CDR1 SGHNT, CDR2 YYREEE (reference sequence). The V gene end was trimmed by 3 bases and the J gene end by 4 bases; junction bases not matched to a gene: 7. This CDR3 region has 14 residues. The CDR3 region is CASSSRDYPYEQYF. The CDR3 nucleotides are TGTGCCAGCAGCTCCCGGGACTACCCATACGAGCAGTACTTC.

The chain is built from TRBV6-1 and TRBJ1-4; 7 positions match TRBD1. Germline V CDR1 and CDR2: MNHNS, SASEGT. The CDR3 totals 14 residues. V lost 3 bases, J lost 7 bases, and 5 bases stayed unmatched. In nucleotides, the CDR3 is TGTGCCAGCAGTGATGGGACAGCGGGTGAAAAACTGTTTTTT. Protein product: CASSDGTAGEKLFF.

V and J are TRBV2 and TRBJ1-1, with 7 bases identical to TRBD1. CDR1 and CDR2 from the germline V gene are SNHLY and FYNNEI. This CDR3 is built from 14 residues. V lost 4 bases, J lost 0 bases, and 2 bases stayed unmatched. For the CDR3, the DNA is TGTGCCAGCAGTGGGGGACAGATGAACACTGAAGCTTTCTTT. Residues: CASSGGQMNTEAFF.

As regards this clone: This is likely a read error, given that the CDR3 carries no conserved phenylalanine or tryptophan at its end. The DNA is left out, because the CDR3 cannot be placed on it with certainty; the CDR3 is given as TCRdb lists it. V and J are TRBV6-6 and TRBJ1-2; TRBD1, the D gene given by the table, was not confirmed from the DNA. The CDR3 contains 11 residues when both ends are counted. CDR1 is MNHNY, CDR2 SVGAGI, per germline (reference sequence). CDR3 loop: CASSYSSATGV.

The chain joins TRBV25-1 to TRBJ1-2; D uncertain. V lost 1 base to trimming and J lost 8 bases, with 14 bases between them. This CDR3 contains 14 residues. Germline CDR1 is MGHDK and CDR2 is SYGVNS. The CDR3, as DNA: TGTGCCAGCAGTGAATTAAATACCGGTCGAGGCTACACCTTC. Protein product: CASSELNTGRGYTF.

The CDR3 bases are TGTGCCAGCAGGAGACAGGGGGGAAATCAGCCCCAGCATTTT. It encodes CASRRQGGNQPQHF. The chain employs TRBV27 and TRBJ1-5, with TRBD1 matching 9 bases. V gave up 6 bases and J gave up 4 bases; unmatched junction bases: 4. The CDR3 is 14 residues long. Per germline, CDR1 MNHEY and CDR2 SMNVEV (reference sequence).

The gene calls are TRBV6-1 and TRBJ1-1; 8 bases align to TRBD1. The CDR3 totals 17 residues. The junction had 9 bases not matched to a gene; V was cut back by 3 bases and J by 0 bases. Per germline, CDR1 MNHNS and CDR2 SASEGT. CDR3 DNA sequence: TGTGCCAGCAGTGATTCTAGGACAGGGCACCTGAACACTGAAGCTTTCTTT. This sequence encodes CASSDSRTGHLNTEAFF.

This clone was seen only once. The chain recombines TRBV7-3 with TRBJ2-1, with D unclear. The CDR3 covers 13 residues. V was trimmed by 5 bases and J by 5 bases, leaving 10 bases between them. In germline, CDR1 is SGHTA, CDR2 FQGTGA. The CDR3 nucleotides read TGTGCCAGCAGCCTTAGCTGGGACAATGAGCAGTTCTTC. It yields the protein CASSLSWDNEQFF.

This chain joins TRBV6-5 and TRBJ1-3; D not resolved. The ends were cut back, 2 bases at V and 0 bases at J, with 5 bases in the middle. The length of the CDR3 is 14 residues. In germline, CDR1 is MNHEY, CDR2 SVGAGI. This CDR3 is CASSYEGSGNTIYF. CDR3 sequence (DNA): TGTGCCAGCAGTTACGAAGGCTCTGGAAACACCATATATTTT.

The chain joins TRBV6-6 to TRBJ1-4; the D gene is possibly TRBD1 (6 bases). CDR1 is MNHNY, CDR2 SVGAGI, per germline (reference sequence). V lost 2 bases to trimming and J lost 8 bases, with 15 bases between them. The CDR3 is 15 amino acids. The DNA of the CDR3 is TGTGCCAGCAGTTACGCCACAGGGACTACGGAAAAACTGTTTTTT. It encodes CASSYATGTTEKLFF.

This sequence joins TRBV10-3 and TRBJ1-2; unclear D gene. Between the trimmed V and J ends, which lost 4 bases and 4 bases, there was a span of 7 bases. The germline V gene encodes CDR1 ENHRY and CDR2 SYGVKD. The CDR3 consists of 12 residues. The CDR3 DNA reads TGTGCCATCAGTGGGTCAGGCTATGGCTACACCTTC. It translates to CAISGSGYGYTF.

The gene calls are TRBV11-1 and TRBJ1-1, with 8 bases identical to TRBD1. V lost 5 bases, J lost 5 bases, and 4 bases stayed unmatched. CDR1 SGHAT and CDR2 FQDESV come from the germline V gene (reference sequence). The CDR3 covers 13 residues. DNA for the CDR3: TGTGCCAGCAGCCGACAGGGGAGTACTGAAGCTTTCTTT. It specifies CASSRQGSTEAFF.

The CDR3 sequence: CAIKVTGSSGELFF. The CDR3 DNA reads TGTGCCATCAAGGTGACGGGTTCATCCGGGGAGCTGTTTTTT. The rearrangement links TRBV10-3 to TRBJ2-2; D call uncertain. The CDR3 totals 14 residues. Germline V CDR1 and CDR2: ENHRY, SYGVKD. Trimming cost V 7 bases and J 6 bases, with 15 bases left between them.

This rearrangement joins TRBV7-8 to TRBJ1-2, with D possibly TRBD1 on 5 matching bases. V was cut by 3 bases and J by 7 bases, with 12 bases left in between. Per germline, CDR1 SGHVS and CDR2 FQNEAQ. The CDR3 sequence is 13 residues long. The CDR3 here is CASSLGPAGGYTF. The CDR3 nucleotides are TGTGCCAGCAGCTTGGGACCCGCGGGTGGCTACACCTTC.

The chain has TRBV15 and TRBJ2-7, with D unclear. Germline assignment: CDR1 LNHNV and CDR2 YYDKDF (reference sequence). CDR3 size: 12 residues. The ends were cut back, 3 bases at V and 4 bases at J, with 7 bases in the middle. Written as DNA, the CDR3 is TGTGCCACCAGCAGGTCCTTATACGAGCAGTACTTC. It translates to CATSRSLYEQYF.

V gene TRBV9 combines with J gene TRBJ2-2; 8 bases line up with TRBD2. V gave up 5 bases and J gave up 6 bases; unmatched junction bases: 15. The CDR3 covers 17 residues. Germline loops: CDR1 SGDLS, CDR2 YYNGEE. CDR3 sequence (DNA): TGTGCCAGCAGGGGTGGGGGAGCGGGAGTTTTATCCGGGGAGCTGTTTTTT. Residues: CASRGGGAGVLSGELFF.